Below are 32 T cell receptor beta chains sequenced from a single sample in a study of blood T cell repertoires in COVID-19. TCRdb's copy holds only in-frame clones and misses some; the assay was immunoSEQ multiplex PCR. The data show 150,000 to 200,000 clones, with approximately 86% seen just once and roughly 2.2% held by the top ten. The specimen was peripheral blood. Source of these receptors: a man between 65 and 85 years old with active or convalescent COVID-19.

The rearrangement uses TRBV27 and TRBJ1-3; no clear D. There are 15 residues in the CDR3. V shed 2 bases and J shed 0 bases, with 8 bases lying between them. Germline values: CDR1 MNHEY, CDR2 SMNVEV (reference sequence). CDR3 region: CASSLVPLSGNTIYF. CDR3 nucleotide sequence: TGTGCCAGCAGTTTAGTCCCCCTCTCTGGAAACACCATATATTTT.

The rearrangement links TRBV6-6 to TRBJ1-4; 7 bases fit TRBD1. Germline V CDR1 and CDR2: MNHNY, SVGAGI (reference sequence). The CDR3 has 14 amino acids. With 6 bases clipped from V and 5 bases from J, the junction kept 6 bases outside the gene matches. The CDR3 DNA is TGTGCCAGCAGCCTCCAGGGGGTCAATGAAAAACTGTTTTTT. Its protein product is CASSLQGVNEKLFF.

This rearrangement joins TRBV6-1 to TRBJ1-2; D is undetermined. The length of the CDR3 is 13 residues. V was trimmed by 2 bases and J by 8 bases, leaving 12 bases between them. CDR1 is MNHNS and CDR2 is SASEGT in the germline V gene. As DNA, the CDR3 is TGTGCCAGCAGTGAACAAGGAGTGGAAGGCTACACCTTC. This encodes CASSEQGVEGYTF.

This chain connects TRBV5-1 to TRBJ2-7, with 9 bases lining up with TRBD1. CDR1 and CDR2 from the germline V gene are SGHRS and YFSETQ. The CDR3 has 16 amino acids. V gave up 7 bases and J gave up 3 bases; unmatched junction bases: 14. The CDR3 is CASRPITGTGNYEQYF. For the CDR3, the DNA is TGCGCCAGCCGGCCTATAACCGGGACAGGGAACTACGAGCAGTACTTC.

J is TRBJ2-5 and V is TRBV9; 8 bases are shared with TRBD1. This CDR3 region has 15 residues. CDR1 is SGDLS and CDR2 is YYNGEE in the germline V gene. Trimming at V came to 3 bases and at J to 5 bases, leaving 9 bases not matched to a gene. For the CDR3, the DNA is TGTGCCAGCAGCGCCGGGACAGGCGGCGGGGAGACCCAGTACTTC. Translation: CASSAGTGGGETQYF.

This sequence joins TRBV6-2 or TRBV6-3 and TRBJ1-1; 7 bases align to TRBD1. The CDR3 is 17 amino acids. V lost 5 bases, J lost 2 bases, and 14 bases stayed unmatched. CDR1 is MNHEY and CDR2 is SVGEGT in the germline V gene. The CDR3 DNA follows: TGTGCCAGCAGTAGTAGACAGGGTAGGAGAAAAAACACTGAAGCTTTCTTT. Translated, it gives CASSSRQGRRKNTEAFF.

This chain links TRBV11-2 with TRBJ1-1; D uncertain. Trimming stripped 5 bases from V and 1 base from J, with 14 bases between. Germline-derived CDR1 and CDR2 are SGHAT and FQNNGV. The CDR3 is made up of 15 amino acids. The CDR3 loop reads CASSLFLAENTEAFF. CDR3 DNA: TGTGCCAGCAGCCTATTCTTGGCGGAGAACACTGAAGCTTTCTTT.

This chain connects TRBV7-9 to TRBJ1-2; D is possibly TRBD1 (5 bases). This CDR3 is 13 amino acids long. The V end was cut by 6 bases, the J end by 4 bases, with 12 bases between. Germline V gives CDR1 SEHNR, CDR2 FQNEAQ (reference sequence). The CDR3 nucleotides are TGTGCCAGCAGTCCTATGGGGGGCTATGGCTACACCTTC. Protein product: CASSPMGGYGYTF.

V and J are TRBV27 and TRBJ1-3; no clear D. This CDR3 spans 14 amino acids. The germline V gene encodes CDR1 MNHEY and CDR2 SMNVEV (reference sequence). V was clipped by 6 bases and J by 0 bases, with 9 bases between them. CDR3 DNA: TGTGCCAGCAGCATAACAGCCTCTGGAAACACCATATATTTT. Protein product: CASSITASGNTIYF.

The CDR3 is CASSIAGYQETQYF. The CDR3 DNA is TGTGCCAGCAGTATAGCGGGATACCAAGAGACCCAGTACTTC. The chain couples TRBV2 to TRBJ2-5; 8 bases line up with TRBD2. The length of the CDR3 is 14 residues. J gave up 0 bases and V 5 bases, and 2 bases lay outside the gene matches. Germline V gives CDR1 SNHLY, CDR2 FYNNEI.

V is TRBV6-5 and J is TRBJ2-7; TRBD1 agrees at 8 bases. The CDR3 sequence is 15 residues long. The V and J ends lost 7 bases and 5 bases, in that order; junction bases with no gene match: 13. The V gene's germline CDR1 is MNHEY and CDR2 SVGAGI. This chain's CDR3 is CASTYTRTGYHEQYF. Written as DNA, the CDR3 is TGTGCCAGCACCTATACCAGGACAGGGTACCACGAGCAGTACTTC.

The chain uses TRBV27 and TRBJ1-4, with D maybe TRBD1 (6 bases). CDR1 and CDR2 (germline): MNHEY, SMNVEV (reference sequence). V was clipped by 2 bases and J by 2 bases, with 15 bases between them. The CDR3 contains 17 residues. As DNA, the CDR3 is TGTGCCAGCAGTTTAGTCAGGGGTGGTCACACTAATGAAAAACTGTTTTTT. Translating it yields CASSLVRGGHTNEKLFF.

This sequence joins TRBV6-4 and TRBJ1-5, with D maybe TRBD1 (6 bases). The CDR3 totals 17 residues. Per the germline V gene, CDR1 is MRHNA and CDR2 is SNTAGT. V lost 4 bases, J lost 0 bases, and 16 bases lay in between. CDR3 bases: TGTGCCAGCAGTGTCACCCACAGGGACTATAGCAATCAGCCCCAGCATTTT. Its translation is CASSVTHRDYSNQPQHF.

This clone was detected a few times. V gene TRBV4-1 combines with J gene TRBJ2-2; D is uncertain. V lost 1 base and J lost 6, with 9 bases in between. CDR3 length: 14 amino acids. CDR1 MGHRA and CDR2 YSYEKL come from the germline V gene. CDR3 DNA sequence: TGCGCCAGCAGCCAAGTCCTAGTCTCCGGGGAGCTGTTTTTT. Translated: CASSQVLVSGELFF.

The chain combines TRBV7-2 with TRBJ2-7; TRBD2 matches at 7 bases. After removal of 2 bases from V and 0 bases from J, the junction contained 13 bases not matched to a gene. Germline-derived CDR1 and CDR2 are SGHTA and FQGNSA. The CDR3 sequence is 18 residues long. In DNA form, the CDR3 reads TGTGCCAGCAGCTTAATGCTCCCATCAGGCGGGAGCTCCTACGAGCAGTACTTC. It specifies CASSLMLPSGGSSYEQYF.

The chain joins TRBV4-1 to TRBJ1-5, with a possible D match to TRBD1 (5 bases). This CDR3 comprises 15 residues. Trimming took 0 bases from V and 9 from J, leaving 15 bases between them. The germline gives CDR1 MGHRA, CDR2 YSYEKL. CDR3: CASSQEPQAPVPQHF. DNA for the CDR3: TGCGCCAGCAGCCAAGAGCCACAGGCCCCGGTGCCCCAGCATTTT.

The V call is TRBV7-8, the J call TRBJ1-1; TRBD1 might be the D (5 bases). This CDR3 region has 12 residues. Germline V lookup: CDR1 SGHVS, CDR2 FQNEAQ. V lost 1 base, J lost 9 bases, and 9 bases lay in between. The CDR3 coding sequence is TGTGCCAGCAGCTTAGAAGACAGAAAAGCTTTCTTT. It specifies CASSLEDRKAFF.

The chain recombines TRBV30 with TRBJ1-1; a possible D gene is TRBD1 (5 bases). CDR3 size: 14 residues. Germline lookup yields CDR1 GTSNPN and CDR2 SVGIG (reference sequence). Trimming cost V 5 bases and J 4 bases, with 17 bases left between them. The CDR3 nucleotides read TGTGCCTGGTCCTGGGGCGGTGGATTCACTGAAGCTTTCTTT. The encoded protein is CAWSWGGGFTEAFF.

The chain joins TRBV6-5 to TRBJ2-1; 8 bases line up with TRBD2. Trimming took 0 bases from V and 8 from J; bases not matched to a gene: 6. The CDR3 has 15 amino acids. Germline lookup yields CDR1 MNHEY and CDR2 SVGAGI. The CDR3 nucleotides are TGTGCCAGCAGTTACTCGGGGCGGGGGGCGGATGAGCAGTTCTTC. As protein: CASSYSGRGADEQFF.

This clone turned up a few times. The chain has TRBV19 and TRBJ2-3, with D unclear. The germline gives CDR1 LNHDA, CDR2 SQIVND (reference sequence). V lost 2 bases and J 1 base, leaving 10 bases between the germline ends. The CDR3 extends over 15 amino acids. The CDR3 region has the DNA TGTGCCAGTAGTATAAGGATGGGCCGCACAGATACGCAGTATTTT. It translates to CASSIRMGRTDTQYF.

The J gene is TRBJ2-2, the V gene TRBV19; 16 bases line up with TRBD2. There are 21 residues in the CDR3. After removal of 4 bases from V and 6 bases from J, the junction contained 17 bases not matched to a gene. The germline gives CDR1 LNHDA, CDR2 SQIVND (reference sequence). In nucleotides, the CDR3 is TGTGCCAGTAGTAAACCCCCCGGGACTAGCGGGAGGGCCCTAATGGCCGGGGAGCTGTTTTTT. This encodes CASSKPPGTSGRALMAGELFF. Based on the CDR3 plus reference TRBV19 and TRBJ2-2, the full variable domain is DGGITQSPKYLFRKEGQNVTLSCEQNLNHDAMYWYRQDPGQGLRLIYYSQIVNDFQKGDIAEGYSVSREKKESFPLTVTSAQKNPTAFYLCASSKPPGTSGRALMAGELFFGEGSRLTVL.

CDR3 region: CASRQGPLLTRSGANVLTF. DNA of the CDR3: TGTGCCAGCAGACAGGGGCCTCTTTTGACACGTTCTGGGGCCAACGTCCTGACTTTC. The chain recombines TRBV5-4 with TRBJ2-6; 7 nucleotides align to TRBD1. Germline V gene sequence: CDR1 SGHNT, CDR2 YYREEE (reference sequence). The CDR3 is 19 residues long. V was clipped by 5 bases and J by 1 base; unmatched bases: 15. The full variable domain, with the rest looked up from reference TRBV5-4 and TRBJ2-6, is ETGVTQSPTHLIKTRGQQVTLRCSSQSGHNTVSWYQQALGQGPQFIFQYYREEENGRGNFPPRFSGLQFPNYSSELNVNALELDDSALYLCASRQGPLLTRSGANVLTFGAGSRLTVL.

The V and J genes are TRBV12-3 or TRBV12-4 and TRBJ1-1; no reliable D call. V was pared by 5 bases and J by 7 bases, with 11 bases between. The CDR3 extends over 12 amino acids. The CDR3 loop is CASSKSFGEAFF. CDR3 in DNA: TGTGCCAGCAGTAAGTCCTTCGGTGAAGCTTTCTTT.

The chain is built from TRBV30 and TRBJ2-2; D not certain. The CDR3 has 12 amino acids. Trimming pared 2 bases from V and 4 bases from J, leaving 5 bases between. CDR1 is GTSNPN and CDR2 is SVGIG in the germline V gene (reference sequence). CDR3 sequence: CAWSFLTGELFF. The CDR3 DNA reads as TGTGCCTGGAGTTTCCTCACCGGGGAGCTGTTTTTT.

The rearrangement joins TRBV7-2 to TRBJ2-3, with no clear D. This CDR3 spans 13 amino acids. The V end lost 7 bases, the J end lost 2 bases, and 10 bases lay between the germline ends. Germline V gene data show CDR1 as SGHTA and CDR2 as FQGNSA. CDR3 protein: CASTLYNTDTQYF. CDR3 nucleotides: TGTGCCAGCACCCTTTACAACACAGATACGCAGTATTTT.

The chain combines TRBV18 with TRBJ1-3; the D is unclear. The CDR3 extends over 14 amino acids. Germline values: CDR1 KGHSH, CDR2 LQKENI. Trimming shortened V by 6 bases and J by 0 bases, and 9 bases separated the two germline ends. The CDR3 DNA reads TGTGCCAGCTCTCCGAAGCGCTCTGGAAACACCATATATTTT. It yields the protein CASSPKRSGNTIYF.

V and J are TRBV23-1 and TRBJ1-5; D is ambiguous. TRBV23-1 is placed among ORFs of uncertain function. The CDR3 covers 15 residues. V was trimmed by 4 bases and J by 3 bases, leaving 13 bases between them. This CDR3 is CASSRSGRDNQPQHF. CDR3 coding DNA: TGCGCCAGCAGTCGGTCAGGACGGGACAATCAGCCCCAGCATTTT.

The J gene is TRBJ2-1, the V gene TRBV5-4, with 13 bases aligning to TRBD2. Germline V gene data show CDR1 as SGHNT and CDR2 as YYREEE (reference sequence). This CDR3 is built from 15 residues. The junction had 2 bases not matched to a gene; V was cut back by 1 base and J by 7 bases. Here the CDR3 reads CASSLTSGRANEQFF. CDR3 sequence (DNA): TGTGCCAGCAGCTTGACTAGCGGGAGGGCAAATGAGCAGTTCTTC.

This clone occurred once. The J gene is TRBJ1-6, the V gene TRBV28, with D unclear. Germline lookup yields CDR1 MDHEN and CDR2 SYDVKM. Trimming stripped 5 bases from V and 4 bases from J, with 9 bases between. The CDR3 is 14 residues long. CDR3 sequence: CASSPSVYNSPLHF. DNA for the CDR3: TGTGCCAGCAGTCCTAGTGTGTATAATTCACCCCTCCACTTT.

The chain links TRBV19 to TRBJ2-1, with a weak D call TRBD2 (7 bases). V was cut by 0 bases and J by 13 bases, with 19 bases left in between. The length of the CDR3 is 15 residues. Germline lookup yields CDR1 LNHDA and CDR2 SQIVND (reference sequence). This CDR3 reads CASSIDRGGGPGQFF. CDR3 DNA sequence: TGTGCCAGTAGTATAGATAGGGGGGGAGGACCAGGACAGTTCTTC.

This chain connects TRBV29-1 to TRBJ1-3; no firm D call. In germline, CDR1 is SQVTM, CDR2 ANQGSEA. The CDR3 has 13 residues. With 7 bases removed from V and 0 bases from J, the gap between germline ends came to 10 bases. In DNA form, the CDR3 reads TGCAGCGCTTCGACGGGCTCTGGAAACACCATATATTTT. It is translated as CSASTGSGNTIYF.

The chain employs TRBV28 and TRBJ1-2; possibly TRBD1 for D (6 bases). The CDR3 contains 14 residues. The germline CDR1 and CDR2 sequences are MDHEN and SYDVKM. V shed 6 bases and J shed 5 bases, with 16 bases lying between them. Written as DNA, the CDR3 is TGTGCCAGCAGGACCGGGACAAATCAGTATGGCTACACCTTC. As protein: CASRTGTNQYGYTF.